These 25 T cell receptor beta chains share one sample of origin, sequenced in a study of blood T cell repertoires in COVID-19. Only in-frame clones appear in the TCRdb table, and some are missing; sequencing was by immunoSEQ multiplex PCR. Here the sample spans 450,000 or so clones, roughly nine tenths being singletons. The specimen was peripheral blood. The receptors derive from a young man with COVID-19, enrolled during active disease.

The rearrangement joins TRBV12-5 to TRBJ2-1, with D perhaps matching TRBD2 (6 bases). The V end lost 4 bases, the J end lost 0 bases, and 19 bases lay between the germline ends. Germline loops: CDR1 LGHNT, CDR2 FRNRAP. The CDR3 length is 18 residues. The CDR3 protein is CASGSPPSGGISYNEQFF. CDR3 coding DNA: TGTGCTAGTGGTTCCCCCCCGTCGGGCGGGATCTCCTACAATGAGCAGTTCTTC. Full variable domain (outside the CDR3, taken from reference TRBV12-5 and TRBJ2-1): DARVTQTPRHKVTEMGQEVTMRCQPILGHNTVFWYRQTMMQGLELLAYFRNRAPLDDSGMPKDRFSAEMPDATLATLKIQPSEPRDSAVYFCASGSPPSGGISYNEQFFGPGTRLTVL.

This clone is a singleton in its sample. The chain combines TRBV2 with TRBJ2-1, with 11 bases lining up with TRBD1. The CDR3 has 18 amino acids. Looked up from germline, CDR1 is SNHLY and CDR2 is FYNNEI. Trimming removed 7 bases from V and 6 bases from J; junction bases left unmatched: 17. The CDR3 sequence is CASTLFRGGTGGSNEQFF. The CDR3, as DNA: TGTGCCAGCACACTTTTCCGAGGCGGGACAGGGGGATCCAATGAGCAGTTCTTC. The variable domain in full, with the rest retrieved from reference TRBV2 and TRBJ2-1, is EPEVTQTPSHQVTQMGQEVILRCVPISNHLYFYWYRQILGQKVEFLVSFYNNEISEKSEIFDDQFSVERPDGSNFTLKIRSTKLEDSAMYFCASTLFRGGTGGSNEQFFGPGTRLTVL.

The chain couples TRBV3-1 (or the pseudogene TRBV3-2) to TRBJ2-5, with 8 nucleotides matching TRBD2. J lost 5 bases, V lost 0 bases, and 5 bases had no gene match. CDR3 length: 15 amino acids. The V gene's germline CDR1 is LGHDT and CDR2 YNNKEL (reference sequence). The CDR3 loop reads CASSQDAPGGETQYF. The CDR3 DNA sequence: TGTGCCAGCAGCCAAGATGCGCCGGGGGGGGAGACCCAGTACTTC.

This clone was counted only a few times. Other DNA sequences from this sample encode an identical CDR3 as well. The chain recombines TRBV12-3 or TRBV12-4 with TRBJ2-2, with D maybe TRBD1 (6 bases). The V gene lost 5 bases and the J gene lost 5 bases, with 6 bases spanning the gap. This CDR3 is built from 12 residues. The CDR3 is CASSQGTGELFF. The DNA of the CDR3 is TGTGCCAGCAGTCAGGGGACCGGGGAGCTGTTTTTT.

The chain couples TRBV5-1 to TRBJ1-3; D may be TRBD1 (5 bases). Between the trimmed V and J ends, which lost 4 bases and 0 bases, there was a span of 14 bases. CDR1 is SGHRS, CDR2 YFSETQ, per germline. The CDR3 runs 16 residues. CDR3 sequence: CASSPTGPSSGNTIYF. DNA for the CDR3: TGCGCCAGCAGCCCTACAGGTCCCTCCTCTGGAAACACCATATATTTT.

This chain joins TRBV27 and TRBJ1-5, with 8 nucleotides matching TRBD1. The trim removed 5 bases at V and 3 bases at J, leaving 6 bases unmatched. The CDR3 is made up of 15 amino acids. Germline-derived CDR1 and CDR2 are MNHEY and SMNVEV (reference sequence). The CDR3 protein is CASSQQGVNNQPQHF. The CDR3 nucleotides are TGTGCCAGCAGTCAACAGGGGGTTAACAATCAGCCCCAGCATTTT.

The chain uses TRBV2 and TRBJ2-7; the D gene is possibly TRBD1 (5 bases). The CDR3 has 13 residues. Germline CDR1 SNHLY, CDR2 FYNNEI. V gave up 0 bases and J gave up 4 bases, with 7 bases separating them. CDR3 nucleotide sequence: TGTGCCAGCAGTGAAGCCCCAGGGTACGAGCAGTACTTC. The encoded protein is CASSEAPGYEQYF.

The V call is TRBV7-3, the J call TRBJ2-2, with D unresolved. The CDR3 loop spans 15 amino acids. Trimming shortened V by 0 bases and J by 6 bases, and 11 bases separated the two germline ends. Per germline, CDR1 SGHTA and CDR2 FQGTGA. The DNA for the CDR3 is TGTGCCAGCAGCTTAACATTAGTTTCTTCCGGGGAGCTGTTTTTT. This encodes CASSLTLVSSGELFF.

This clone was seen more than once but under ten times. The chain couples TRBV7-2 to TRBJ1-5, with TRBD1 identical over 7 bases. Germline CDR1 is SGHTA and CDR2 is FQGNSA. The CDR3 has 13 amino acids. The V gene end was trimmed by 5 bases and the J gene end by 7 bases; junction bases not matched to a gene: 5. The CDR3 loop is CASSRQGDQPQHF. CDR3 bases: TGTGCCAGCAGCCGACAGGGCGACCAGCCCCAGCATTTT.

Here the CDR3 reads CASSQDRGLGEQYF. The CDR3 DNA sequence: TGTGCCAGCAGTCAGGACAGGGGGCTGGGTGAGCAGTACTTC. V usage is TRBV2 and J usage is TRBJ2-7; 11 bases align to TRBD1. This CDR3 region has 14 residues. The junction had 7 bases not matched to a gene; V was cut back by 5 bases and J by 7 bases. CDR1 is SNHLY and CDR2 is FYNNEI in the germline V gene.

The chain uses TRBV4-1 and TRBJ1-6; D is ambiguous. V was clipped by 4 bases and J by 7 bases, with 17 bases between them. Germline V gene data show CDR1 as MGHRA and CDR2 as YSYEKL. This CDR3 has 16 residues. DNA for the CDR3: TGCGCCAGCAGCCCCCAGCGGGCAGGATCGAATTCACCCCTCCACTTT. This sequence encodes CASSPQRAGSNSPLHF.

With respect to this clone: Mismatch with germline at one junction end may stem from a read error. The chain carries TRBV7-3 and TRBJ2-2; D possibly corresponds to TRBD2 (5 bases). Looked up from germline, CDR1 is SGHTA and CDR2 is FQGTGA. The CDR3 runs 13 residues. The CDR3 DNA follows: TGTGCCACCAGCGGCTCGAACACCGGGGAGCTGTTTTTT. As protein: CATSGSNTGELFF.

The chain recombines TRBV19 with TRBJ2-1, with 14 bases fitting TRBD2. Germline V CDR1 and CDR2: LNHDA, SQIVND (reference sequence). The CDR3 totals 16 residues. J gave up 10 bases and V 4 bases, and 9 bases lay outside the gene matches. The chain's CDR3 is CASSTRLAGGYFEQFF. The CDR3 DNA reads TGTGCCAGTAGTACCCGACTAGCGGGAGGGTATTTCGAGCAGTTCTTC.

The chain combines TRBV29-1 with TRBJ1-2; D not resolved. V shed 0 bases and J shed 7 bases, with 12 bases lying between them. The CDR3 length is 13 residues. CDR1 and CDR2 from the germline V gene are SQVTM and ANQGSEA. The CDR3 coding sequence is TGCAGCGTTGAAGACGGAAGACACCTTGGCTACACCTTC. Residues: CSVEDGRHLGYTF. The whole variable domain, remainder taken from reference TRBV29-1 and TRBJ1-2, is SAVISQKPSRDICQRGTSLTIQCQVDSQVTMMFWYRQQPGQSLTLIATANQGSEATYESGFVIDKFPISRPNLTFSTLTVSNMSPEDSSIYLCSVEDGRHLGYTFGSGTRLTVV.

This clone was picked up one time. The chain joins TRBV19 to TRBJ2-3, with TRBD2 matching 10 bases. This CDR3 is built from 16 residues. From germline, CDR1 is LNHDA and CDR2 SQIVND (reference sequence). Trimming removed 6 bases from V and 0 bases from J; junction bases left unmatched: 6. CDR3 nucleotide sequence: TGTGCCAGTAGCCGAGGACTAGCGGTGAGCACAGATACGCAGTATTTT. Its translation: CASSRGLAVSTDTQYF.

This chain connects TRBV5-4 to TRBJ2-7; TRBD1 is a possible D gene (6 bases). This CDR3 spans 14 amino acids. Trimming pared 4 bases from V and 0 bases from J, leaving 11 bases between. Germline V CDR1 and CDR2: SGHNT, YYREEE (reference sequence). The CDR3 DNA sequence: TGTGCCAGCAGCGGAACGACAGGCTCCTACGAGCAGTACTTC. Amino acids: CASSGTTGSYEQYF.

V and J are TRBV19 and TRBJ1-5; D gene unclear. Looked up from germline, CDR1 is LNHDA and CDR2 is SQIVND (reference sequence). The V end lost 5 bases, the J end lost 5 bases, and 13 bases lay between the germline ends. There are 14 residues in the CDR3. For the CDR3, the DNA is TGTGCCAGTAGTCTGGCAGGTAAGGATCAGCCCCAGCATTTT. Protein: CASSLAGKDQPQHF.

V gene TRBV5-1 combines with J gene TRBJ2-5, with D uncertain. CDR1 and CDR2 (germline): SGHRS, YFSETQ. This CDR3 contains 14 residues. The V gene lost 0 bases and the J gene lost 2 bases, with 8 bases spanning the gap. CDR3: CASSLEHRQETQYF. In nucleotides, the CDR3 is TGCGCCAGCAGCTTGGAGCACAGACAAGAGACCCAGTACTTC.

CDR3 residues: CASSPRSGEQYF. Written as DNA, the CDR3 is TGCGCCAGCAGCCCCAGAAGCGGCGAGCAGTACTTC. This sequence joins TRBV5-1 and TRBJ2-7; a weak D match, TRBD2 (5 bases). Germline CDR1 and CDR2: SGHRS and YFSETQ. Trimming took 4 bases from V and 6 from J, leaving 11 bases between them. This CDR3 is built from 12 residues.

This clone came up a few times. This chain connects TRBV27 to TRBJ2-7; TRBD2 agrees at 7 bases. The trim removed 2 bases at V and 5 bases at J, leaving 9 bases unmatched. This CDR3 has 15 amino acids. CDR1 and CDR2 from the germline V gene are MNHEY and SMNVEV (reference sequence). CDR3 nucleotide sequence: TGTGCCAGCAGTTTAACCAGCGGGACCTCAAACGAGCAGTACTTC. Its translation is CASSLTSGTSNEQYF.

The chain couples TRBV3-1 (or the pseudogene TRBV3-2) to TRBJ2-3, with a tentative D call TRBD1 (5 bases). The CDR3 consists of 15 residues. The germline V gene encodes CDR1 LGHDT and CDR2 YNNKEL (reference sequence). V was trimmed by 7 bases and J by 9 bases, leaving 23 bases between them. In nucleotides, the CDR3 is TGTGCCAGCACCACTCAGCAGGGTTTGGGTGGGACGCAGTATTTT. Amino acids: CASTTQQGLGGTQYF.

This chain connects TRBV7-9 to TRBJ2-7, with 8 bases matching TRBD2. The V segment lost 7 bases and the J segment 4 bases; nucleotides outside the gene matches: 9. CDR1 is SEHNR and CDR2 is FQNEAQ in the germline V gene (reference sequence). The CDR3 extends over 14 amino acids. As DNA, the CDR3 is TGTGCCAGCATCCGGGAGAGCGGGGGTTACGAGCAGTACTTC. This gives the protein CASIRESGGYEQYF.

The CDR3 nucleotides read TGTGCCAGCAGCCCTTTCTTCGCGCAGCGGGAGCCGAACGAGCAGTACTTC. Protein sequence: CASSPFFAQREPNEQYF. J is TRBJ2-7 and V is TRBV9, with 8 positions matching TRBD2. Germline CDR1 is SGDLS and CDR2 is YYNGEE. There are 17 residues in the CDR3. Trimming removed 4 bases from V and 5 bases from J; junction bases left unmatched: 17.

The chain is built from TRBV6-4 and TRBJ1-3; 7 bases match TRBD1. The V segment lost 6 bases and the J segment 4 bases; nucleotides outside the gene matches: 9. Germline loops: CDR1 MRHNA, CDR2 SNTAGT. This CDR3 comprises 15 residues. The CDR3 DNA reads as TGTGCCAGCAGAGGGGTGACAGGGCACGGAAACACCATATATTTT. Residues: CASRGVTGHGNTIYF.

This clone was seen more than once but under ten times. The rearrangement links TRBV4-1 to TRBJ2-5; 7 bases align to TRBD1. CDR3 length equals 14 residues. The V and J ends lost 4 bases and 5 bases, in that order; junction bases with no gene match: 7. CDR1 and CDR2 from the germline V gene are MGHRA and YSYEKL. CDR3 sequence reads: CASSPKGALETQYF. The DNA of the CDR3 is TGCGCCAGCAGCCCCAAGGGGGCGTTGGAGACCCAGTACTTC.